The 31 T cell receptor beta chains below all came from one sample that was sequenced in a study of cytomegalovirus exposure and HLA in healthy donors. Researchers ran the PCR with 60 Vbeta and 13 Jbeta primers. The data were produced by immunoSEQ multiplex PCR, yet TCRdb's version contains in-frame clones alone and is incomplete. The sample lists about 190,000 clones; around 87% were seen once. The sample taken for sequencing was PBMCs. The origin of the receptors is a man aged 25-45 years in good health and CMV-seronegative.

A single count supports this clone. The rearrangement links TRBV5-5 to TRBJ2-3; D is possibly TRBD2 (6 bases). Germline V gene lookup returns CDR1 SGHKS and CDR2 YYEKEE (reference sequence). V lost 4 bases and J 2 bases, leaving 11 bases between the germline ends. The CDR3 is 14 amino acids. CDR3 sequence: CASSPRTITDTQYF. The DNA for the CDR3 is TGTGCCAGCAGCCCCCGGACTATCACAGATACGCAGTATTTT.

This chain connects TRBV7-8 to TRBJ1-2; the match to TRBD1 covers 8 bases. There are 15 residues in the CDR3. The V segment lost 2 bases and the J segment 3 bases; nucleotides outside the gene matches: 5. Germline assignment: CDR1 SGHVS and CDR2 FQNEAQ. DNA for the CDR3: TGTGCCAGCAGCTTAAGGGCAGGGGGCGACTATGGCTACACCTTC. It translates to CASSLRAGGDYGYTF.

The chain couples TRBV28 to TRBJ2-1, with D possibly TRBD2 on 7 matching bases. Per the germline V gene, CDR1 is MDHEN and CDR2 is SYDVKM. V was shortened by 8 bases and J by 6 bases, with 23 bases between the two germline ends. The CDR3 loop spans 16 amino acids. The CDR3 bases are TGTGCCAGCTCTACCTGGGGGGGCTCCCGGTCCAATGAGCAGTTCTTC. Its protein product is CASSTWGGSRSNEQFF.

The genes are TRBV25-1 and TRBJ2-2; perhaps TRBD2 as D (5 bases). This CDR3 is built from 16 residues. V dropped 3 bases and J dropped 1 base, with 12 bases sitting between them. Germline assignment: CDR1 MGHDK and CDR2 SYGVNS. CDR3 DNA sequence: TGTGCCAGCAGTGAGATAGGTGGACTGAACACCGGGGAGCTGTTTTTT. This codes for CASSEIGGLNTGELFF. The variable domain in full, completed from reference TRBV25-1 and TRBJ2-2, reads EADIYQTPRYLVIGTGKKITLECSQTMGHDKMYWYQQDPGMELHLIHYSYGVNSTEKGDLSSESTVSRIRTEHFPLTLESARPSHTSQYLCASSEIGGLNTGELFFGEGSRLTVL.

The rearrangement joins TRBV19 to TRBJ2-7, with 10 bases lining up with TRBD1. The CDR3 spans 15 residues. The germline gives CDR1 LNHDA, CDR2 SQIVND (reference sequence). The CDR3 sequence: CASSGDRGGGYEQYF. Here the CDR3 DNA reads TGTGCGTCAAGTGGGGACAGGGGTGGGGGCTACGAGCAGTACTTC.

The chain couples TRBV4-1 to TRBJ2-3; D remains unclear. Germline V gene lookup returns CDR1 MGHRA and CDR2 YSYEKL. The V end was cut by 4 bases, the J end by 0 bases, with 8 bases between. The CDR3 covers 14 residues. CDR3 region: CASSLGPSTDTQYF. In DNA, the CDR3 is TGCGCCAGCAGCCTTGGGCCTAGCACAGATACGCAGTATTTT.

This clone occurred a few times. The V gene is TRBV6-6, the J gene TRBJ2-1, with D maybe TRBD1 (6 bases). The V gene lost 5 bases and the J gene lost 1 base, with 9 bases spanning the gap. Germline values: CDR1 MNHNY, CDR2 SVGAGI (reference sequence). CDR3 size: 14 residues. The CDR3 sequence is CASSRQDSYNEQFF. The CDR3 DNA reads TGTGCCAGCAGTCGACAGGATTCCTACAATGAGCAGTTCTTC.

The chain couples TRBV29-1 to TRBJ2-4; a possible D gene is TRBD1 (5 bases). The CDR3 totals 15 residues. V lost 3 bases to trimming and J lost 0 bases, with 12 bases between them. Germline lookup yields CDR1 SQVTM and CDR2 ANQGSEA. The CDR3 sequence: CSVESPGIAKNIQYF. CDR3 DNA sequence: TGCAGCGTTGAGAGCCCAGGGATAGCCAAAAACATTCAGTACTTC.

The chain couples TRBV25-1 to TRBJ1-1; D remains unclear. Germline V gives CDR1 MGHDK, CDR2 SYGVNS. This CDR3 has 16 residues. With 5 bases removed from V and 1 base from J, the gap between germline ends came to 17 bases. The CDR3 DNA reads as TGTGCCAGCAGTCGGTCATCTGATAGCCCGAACACTGAAGCTTTCTTT. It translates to CASSRSSDSPNTEAFF.

The CDR3 DNA sequence: TGTGCCAGCAGTGCCCTCGGCGGTTACTCCTACAATGAGCAGTTCTTC. It translates to CASSALGGYSYNEQFF. The chain combines TRBV6-4 with TRBJ2-1, with unresolved D. This CDR3 has 16 amino acids. Germline assignment: CDR1 MRHNA and CDR2 SNTAGT. Trimming stripped 4 bases from V and 0 bases from J, with 13 bases between.

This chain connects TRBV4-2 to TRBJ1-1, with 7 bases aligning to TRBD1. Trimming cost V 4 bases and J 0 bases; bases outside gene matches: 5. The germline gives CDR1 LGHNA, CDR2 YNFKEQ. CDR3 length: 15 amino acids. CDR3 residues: CASSRETGLNTEAFF. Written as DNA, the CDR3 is TGTGCCAGCAGCCGTGAGACAGGGCTGAACACTGAAGCTTTCTTT.

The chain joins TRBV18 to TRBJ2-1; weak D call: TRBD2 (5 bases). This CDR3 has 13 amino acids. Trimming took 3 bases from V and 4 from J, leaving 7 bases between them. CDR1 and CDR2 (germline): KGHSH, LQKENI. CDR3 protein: CASSPWEYNEQFF. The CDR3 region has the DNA TGTGCCAGCTCACCGTGGGAGTACAATGAGCAGTTCTTC.

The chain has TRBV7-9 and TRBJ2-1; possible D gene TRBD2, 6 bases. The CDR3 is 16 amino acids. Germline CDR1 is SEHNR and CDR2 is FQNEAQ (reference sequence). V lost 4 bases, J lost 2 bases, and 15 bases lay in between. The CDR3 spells CASSSIAGTAYNEQFF. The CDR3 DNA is TGTGCCAGCAGCTCGATCGCGGGGACTGCCTACAATGAGCAGTTCTTC.

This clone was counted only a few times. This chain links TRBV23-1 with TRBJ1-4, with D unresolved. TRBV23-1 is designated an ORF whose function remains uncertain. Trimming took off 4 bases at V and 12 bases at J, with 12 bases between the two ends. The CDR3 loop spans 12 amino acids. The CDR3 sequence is CASSLRVKELFF. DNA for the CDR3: TGCGCCAGCAGTCTCCGGGTGAAGGAACTGTTTTTT.

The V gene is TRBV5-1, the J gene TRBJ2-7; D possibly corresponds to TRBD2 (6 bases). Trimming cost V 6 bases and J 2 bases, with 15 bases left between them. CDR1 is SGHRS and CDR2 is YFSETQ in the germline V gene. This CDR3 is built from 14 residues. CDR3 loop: CASTPGLIPYEQYF. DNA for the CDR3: TGCGCCAGCACCCCAGGACTAATACCCTACGAGCAGTACTTC. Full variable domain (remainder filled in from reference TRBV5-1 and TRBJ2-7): KAGVTQTPRYLIKTRGQQVTLSCSPISGHRSVSWYQQTPGQGLQFLFEYFSETQRNKGNFPGRFSGRQFSNSRSEMNVSTLELGDSALYLCASTPGLIPYEQYFGPGTRLTVT.

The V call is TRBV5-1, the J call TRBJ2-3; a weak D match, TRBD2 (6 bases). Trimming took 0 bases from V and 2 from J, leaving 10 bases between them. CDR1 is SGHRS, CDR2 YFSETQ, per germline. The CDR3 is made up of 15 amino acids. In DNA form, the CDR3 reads TGCGCCAGCAGCTTGGGCGGAGGGCTCACAGATACGCAGTATTTT. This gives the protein CASSLGGGLTDTQYF.

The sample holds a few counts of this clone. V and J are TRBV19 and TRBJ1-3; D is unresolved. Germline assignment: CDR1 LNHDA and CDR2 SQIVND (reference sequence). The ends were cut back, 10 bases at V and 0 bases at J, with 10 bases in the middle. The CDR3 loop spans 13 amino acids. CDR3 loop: CATGLPSGNTIYF. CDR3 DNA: TGTGCCACCGGACTTCCCTCTGGAAACACCATATATTTT.

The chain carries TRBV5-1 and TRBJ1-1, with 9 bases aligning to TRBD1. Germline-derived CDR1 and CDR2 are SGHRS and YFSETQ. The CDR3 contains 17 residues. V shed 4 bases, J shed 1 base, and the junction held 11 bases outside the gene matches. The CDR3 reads CASSPGDRAVGNTEAFF. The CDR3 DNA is TGCGCCAGCAGCCCTGGGGACAGGGCAGTGGGGAACACTGAAGCTTTCTTT.

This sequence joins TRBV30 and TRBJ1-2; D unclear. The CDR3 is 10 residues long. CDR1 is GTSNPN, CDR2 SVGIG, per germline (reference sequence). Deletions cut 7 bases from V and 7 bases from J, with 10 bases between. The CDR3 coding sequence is TGTGCCTATCGCCGGGGTGGCTACACCTTC. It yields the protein CAYRRGGYTF.

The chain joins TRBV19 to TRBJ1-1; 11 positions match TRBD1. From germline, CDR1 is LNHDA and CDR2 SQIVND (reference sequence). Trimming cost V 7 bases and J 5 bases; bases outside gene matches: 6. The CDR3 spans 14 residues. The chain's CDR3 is CASIQGQGVTEAFF. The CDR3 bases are TGTGCCAGTATCCAGGGACAGGGGGTAACTGAAGCTTTCTTT.

The CDR3 loop reads CASSMLNLGGPLPQHF. CDR3 nucleotides: TGTGCCAGTAGTATGCTAAACCTGGGGGGGCCCCTGCCCCAGCATTTT. The chain joins TRBV19 to TRBJ1-5; D possibly corresponds to TRBD1 (6 bases). This CDR3 has 16 residues. The V end lost 3 bases, the J end lost 9 bases, and 21 bases lay between the germline ends. Looked up from germline, CDR1 is LNHDA and CDR2 is SQIVND (reference sequence).

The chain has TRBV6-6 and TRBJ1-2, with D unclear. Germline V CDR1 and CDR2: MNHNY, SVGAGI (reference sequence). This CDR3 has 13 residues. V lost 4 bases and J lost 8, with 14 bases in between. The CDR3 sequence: CASSLEGFSGYTF. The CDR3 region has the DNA TGTGCCAGCAGTTTGGAGGGATTCTCCGGCTACACCTTC.

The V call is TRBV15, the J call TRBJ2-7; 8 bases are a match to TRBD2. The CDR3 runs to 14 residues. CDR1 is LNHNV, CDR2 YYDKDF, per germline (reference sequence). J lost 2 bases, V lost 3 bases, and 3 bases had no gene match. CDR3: CATSSRGLAYEQYF. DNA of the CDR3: TGTGCCACCAGCAGCCGGGGACTAGCCTACGAGCAGTACTTC.

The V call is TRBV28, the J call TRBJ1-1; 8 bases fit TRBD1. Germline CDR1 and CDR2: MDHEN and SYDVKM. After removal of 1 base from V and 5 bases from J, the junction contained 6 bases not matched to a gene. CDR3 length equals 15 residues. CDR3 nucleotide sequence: TGTGCCAGCAGTTTATCCCAGGGGGCAGGTACTGAAGCTTTCTTT. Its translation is CASSLSQGAGTEAFF.

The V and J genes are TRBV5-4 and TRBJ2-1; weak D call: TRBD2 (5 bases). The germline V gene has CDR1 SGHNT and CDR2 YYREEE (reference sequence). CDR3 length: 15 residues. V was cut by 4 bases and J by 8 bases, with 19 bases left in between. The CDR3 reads CASSPSSSDGDEQFF. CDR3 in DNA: TGTGCCAGCAGCCCGTCCTCCTCGGACGGGGATGAGCAGTTCTTC.

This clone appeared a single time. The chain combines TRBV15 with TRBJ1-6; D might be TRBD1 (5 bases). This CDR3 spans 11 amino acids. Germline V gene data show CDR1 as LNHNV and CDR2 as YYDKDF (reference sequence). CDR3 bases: TGTGCAGGAAGGGGCAGGGCACCCCTCCACTTT. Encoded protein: CAGRGRAPLHF.

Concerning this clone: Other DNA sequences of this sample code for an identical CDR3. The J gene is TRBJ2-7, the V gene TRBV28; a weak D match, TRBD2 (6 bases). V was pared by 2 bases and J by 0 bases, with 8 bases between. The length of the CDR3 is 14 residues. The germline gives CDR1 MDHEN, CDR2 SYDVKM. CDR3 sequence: CASSLGGSSYEQYF. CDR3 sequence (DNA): TGTGCCAGCAGTTTAGGAGGGAGCTCCTACGAGCAGTACTTC.

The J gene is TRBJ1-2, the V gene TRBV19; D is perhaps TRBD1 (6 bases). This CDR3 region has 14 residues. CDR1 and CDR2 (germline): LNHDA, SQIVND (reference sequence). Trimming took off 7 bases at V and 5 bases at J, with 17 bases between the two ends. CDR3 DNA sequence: TGTGCCAGTACCCGCCCTTCGACAGGTTATGGCTACACCTTC. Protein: CASTRPSTGYGYTF.

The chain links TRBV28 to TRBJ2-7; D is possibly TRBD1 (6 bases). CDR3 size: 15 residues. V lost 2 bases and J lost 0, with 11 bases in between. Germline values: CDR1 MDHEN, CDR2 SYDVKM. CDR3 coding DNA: TGTGCCAGCAGTTTAATCAGGGGAAACTCCTACGAGCAGTACTTC. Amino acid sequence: CASSLIRGNSYEQYF.

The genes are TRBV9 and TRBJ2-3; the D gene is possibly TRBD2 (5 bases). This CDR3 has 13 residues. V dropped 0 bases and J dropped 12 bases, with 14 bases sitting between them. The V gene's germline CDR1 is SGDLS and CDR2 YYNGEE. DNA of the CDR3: TGTGCCAGCAGCGTAGTGTCGGGAAGTACCCAGTATTTT. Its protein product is CASSVVSGSTQYF.

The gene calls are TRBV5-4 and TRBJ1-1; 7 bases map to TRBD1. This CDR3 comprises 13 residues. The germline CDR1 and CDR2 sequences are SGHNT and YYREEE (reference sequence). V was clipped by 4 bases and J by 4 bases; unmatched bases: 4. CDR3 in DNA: TGTGCCAGCAGCGCGAACAGGGGCACTGAAGCTTTCTTT. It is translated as CASSANRGTEAFF.